Sequencing of this T cell receptor beta chain was carried out in a study of shared clonotypes between healthy human individuals. Overall study findings and caveats: An expected dependence of interdonor clonotype sharing on sequencing depth was noted. Naive CD4 clonotypes overlapped across a handful of donors at roughly 5%.

The CDR3 covers 14 residues. V lost 1 base and J lost 3, with 11 bases in between. CDR1 SGHDT and CDR2 YYEEEE come from the germline V gene. Generated by immunoSEQ multiplex PCR, the TCRdb table keeps only in-frame clones and is missing some. This table holds hundreds of thousands of clones, around 73% found once. This clone was detected a few times. Antigen specificity is unknown. The sequence was collected from a woman younger than 45 in good health. The V call is TRBV5-6, the J call TRBJ2-7; the D gene is possibly TRBD1 (6 bases). Input material: memory CD4+ T cells sorted from blood. Documented subset: CD45RA-negative fraction. DNA for the CDR3: TGTGCCAGCAGCTTGCGGGGACAAAGCTACGAGCAGTACTTC. Translation gives CASSLRGQSYEQYF.